A single sample gave rise to the 9 T cell receptor beta chains below, sequenced in a study of regulatory T cells in long-lasting Graves disease. Time point of the sample: newly diagnosed GD, antithyroid drugs for less than 3 months. The authors made the TCR library using RNA they extracted from PBMCs. Researchers made TCR beta libraries by using iRepertoire HTBI primers and running Arm-PCR on CDR3 regions. TCRdb passed the multiplex PCR reads through MiXCR, listing each CDR3 protein once. The repertoire holds 300,000 to 450,000 distinct CDR3 sequences, with around a sixth as singletons. The material was peripheral blood mononuclear cells (PBMCs), obtained at new diagnosis, from a patient treated with antithyroid drugs. The receptors derive from a female donor with Graves disease.

Turning to this clonotype: This may be a read error, as it is one base from a much larger clone. The J gene is TRBJ2-5, the V gene TRBV6-1; 9 nucleotides match TRBD1. V was pared by 6 bases and J by 6 bases, with 11 bases of the junction left unmatched. This CDR3 has 15 amino acids. The germline gives CDR1 MNHNS, CDR2 SASEGT. The CDR3 bases are TGTGCCAGCAGACACGTCACAGGGGGCGTAAAGACCCAGTACTTC. Amino acid sequence: CASRHVTGGVKTQYF.

This clonotype was observed many times. This chain connects TRBV2 to TRBJ2-1; tentative D call: TRBD1 (7 bases). Germline CDR1 is SNHLY and CDR2 is FYNNEI. V was trimmed by 3 bases and J by 9 bases, leaving 15 bases between them. The CDR3 totals 14 residues. The CDR3 reads CASSDAGGRIEQFF. CDR3 DNA: TGTGCCAGCAGTGATGCAGGGGGGAGGATTGAGCAGTTCTTC.

This clonotype was observed many times. The J gene is TRBJ1-6, the V gene TRBV6-4, with D perhaps matching TRBD1 (6 bases). This CDR3 has 18 amino acids. CDR1 is MRHNA and CDR2 is SNTAGT in the germline V gene. Trimming pared 5 bases from V and 4 bases from J, leaving 21 bases between. CDR3 amino acids: CASSKFTRVGQYNSPLHF. The CDR3 DNA reads TGTGCCAGCAGTAAGTTCACACGGGTTGGACAGTATAATTCACCCCTCCACTTT.

At least ten counts were recorded for this clonotype. This chain connects TRBV7-2 to TRBJ2-1, with TRBD1 matching over 9 bases. From germline, CDR1 is SGHTA and CDR2 FQGNSA. CDR3 length: 15 residues. J lost 6 bases, V lost 6 bases, and 9 bases had no gene match. The DNA of the CDR3 is TGTGCCAGCAGTGACGGGACAGGGACCCCCAATGAGCAGTTCTTC. Translating gives CASSDGTGTPNEQFF.

Many counts were recorded for this clonotype. CDR3 nucleotide sequence: TGTGCCAGCAGCGTAGGAGTAGCGGGGCAAGAGACCCAGTACTTC. It translates to CASSVGVAGQETQYF. The chain carries TRBV9 and TRBJ2-5; 8 positions match TRBD2. The CDR3 runs 15 residues. Germline V CDR1 and CDR2: SGDLS, YYNGEE. Trimming cost V 0 bases and J 2 bases; bases outside gene matches: 3.

This clonotype was recorded many times. The genes are TRBV5-1 and TRBJ2-3; D unclear. Trimming stripped 0 bases from V and 6 bases from J, with 8 bases between. Germline-derived CDR1 and CDR2 are SGHRS and YFSETQ. The CDR3 is 13 amino acids. CDR3 DNA: TGCGCCAGCAGCTTGGCCAAGCGCGATACGCAGTATTTT. Protein product: CASSLAKRDTQYF. Based on the CDR3 plus reference TRBV5-1 and TRBJ2-3, the full variable domain is KAGVTQTPRYLIKTRGQQVTLSCSPISGHRSVSWYQQTPGQGLQFLFEYFSETQRNKGNFPGRFSGRQFSNSRSEMNVSTLELGDSALYLCASSLAKRDTQYFGPGTRLTVL.

This clonotype showed up just a few times. A much more abundant neighbour one base away suggests this may be a read error. The chain links TRBV2 to TRBJ2-3; D is uncertain. CDR3 length: 15 amino acids. The germline V gene encodes CDR1 SNHLY and CDR2 FYNNEI. Trimming took 3 bases from V and 1 from J, leaving 11 bases between them. The CDR3 region is CASSEERGGTDTQYF. The CDR3 bases are TGTGCCAGCAGTGAGGAGCGAGGTGGCACAGATACGCAGTATTTT.

This clonotype was counted ten times or more. V is TRBV5-1 and J is TRBJ1-2, with unresolved D. CDR3 size: 16 residues. The V end lost 0 bases, the J end lost 4 bases, and 16 bases lay between the germline ends. Germline assignment: CDR1 SGHRS and CDR2 YFSETQ. The CDR3 loop is CASSLDGSGPIYGYTF. CDR3 nucleotides: TGCGCCAGCAGCTTGGATGGATCAGGCCCCATCTATGGCTACACCTTC.

This clonotype has a handful of counts. The chain has TRBV28 and TRBJ1-4; D gene uncertain. The ends were cut back, 3 bases at V and 0 bases at J, with 8 bases in the middle. Germline CDR1 is MDHEN and CDR2 is SYDVKM. This CDR3 has 15 residues. The CDR3: CASSLPTATNEKLFF. The CDR3 DNA sequence: TGTGCCAGCAGTTTGCCGACGGCAACTAATGAAAAACTGTTTTTT. The full variable domain, completed using reference TRBV28 and TRBJ1-4, is DVKVTQSSRYLVKRTGEKVFLECVQDMDHENMFWYRQDPGLGLRLIYFSYDVKMKEKGDIPEGYSVSREKKERFSLILESASTNQTSMYLCASSLPTATNEKLFFGSGTQLSVL.